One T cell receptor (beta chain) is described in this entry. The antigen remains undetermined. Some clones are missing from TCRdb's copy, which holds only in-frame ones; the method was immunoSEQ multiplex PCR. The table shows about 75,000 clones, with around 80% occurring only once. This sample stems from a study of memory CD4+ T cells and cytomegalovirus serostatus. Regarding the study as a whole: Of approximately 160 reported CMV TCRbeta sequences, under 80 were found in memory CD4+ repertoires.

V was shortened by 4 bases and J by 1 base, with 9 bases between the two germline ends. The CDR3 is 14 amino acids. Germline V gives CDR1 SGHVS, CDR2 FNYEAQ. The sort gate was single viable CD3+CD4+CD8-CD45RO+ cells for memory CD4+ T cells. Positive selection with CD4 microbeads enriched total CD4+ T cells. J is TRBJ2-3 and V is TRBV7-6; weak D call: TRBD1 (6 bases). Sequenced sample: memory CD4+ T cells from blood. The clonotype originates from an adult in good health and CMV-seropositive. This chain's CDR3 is CASSWGQRTDTQYF. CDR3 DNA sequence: TGTGCCAGCAGCTGGGGGCAACGCACAGATACGCAGTATTTT.